Below are 28 T cell receptor beta chains sequenced from a single sample in a study of cytomegalovirus exposure and HLA in healthy donors. It was with 60 Vbeta and 13 Jbeta primers that the PCR ran. Produced via immunoSEQ multiplex PCR; TCRdb's table is partial and in-frame only. Among tens of thousands of clones listed, roughly 60% were seen once. Sequenced: PBMCs. These receptors all come from a human donor in good health.

V gene TRBV15 combines with J gene TRBJ2-5; 8 positions agree with TRBD2. J was trimmed by 0 bases and V by 0 bases; bases with no gene match: 3. Germline CDR1 is LNHNV and CDR2 is YYDKDF (reference sequence). This CDR3 comprises 16 residues. CDR3 residues: CATSREGSGDQETQYF. Written as DNA, the CDR3 is TGTGCCACCAGCAGAGAGGGTAGCGGGGACCAAGAGACCCAGTACTTC.

This rearrangement joins TRBV29-1 to TRBJ2-7, with 15 bases lining up with TRBD2. The CDR3 has 15 residues. Germline CDR1 reads SQVTM; CDR2 reads ANQGSEA. J gave up 1 base and V 4 bases, and 2 bases lay outside the gene matches. CDR3 DNA: TGCAGCGTTGGGGGACTAGCGGGGGGATCCTACGAGCAGTACTTC. As protein: CSVGGLAGGSYEQYF.

As DNA, the CDR3 is TGTGCCAGCAGCTTGGCCGCGGGACTAGCGGGGGTTCACAATGAGCAGTTCTTC. Amino acids: CASSLAAGLAGVHNEQFF. V usage is TRBV5-8 and J usage is TRBJ2-7; TRBD2 agrees at 14 bases. The end of the DNA aligns better with TRBJ2-1, so the J call may be wrong. This CDR3 contains 18 residues. Germline V CDR1 and CDR2: SGHTS, YDEGEE.

This chain uses TRBV6-5 with TRBJ1-2; TRBD1 aligns across 11 bases. CDR1 and CDR2 from the germline V gene are MNHEY and SVGAGI. V was clipped by 5 bases and J by 7 bases; unmatched bases: 9. The length of the CDR3 is 15 residues. Here the CDR3 DNA reads TGTGCCAGCAGTCTCGGACAGGGGGCGGCGGTTGGCTACACCTTC. Translated: CASSLGQGAAVGYTF.

This clone was recorded a few times. The chain links TRBV14 to TRBJ2-1; D is uncertain. The germline V gene encodes CDR1 SGHDN and CDR2 FVKESK. The CDR3 is made up of 14 amino acids. The V and J ends lost 8 bases and 1 base respectively, with 12 bases between them. The CDR3 DNA follows: TGTGCCAGCCAGGCACATAAATCCTACAATGAGCAGTTCTTC. This translates into CASQAHKSYNEQFF.

The rearrangement uses TRBV23-1 and TRBJ1-1, with D unresolved. Being an ORF, TRBV23-1 has a function that is uncertain. This CDR3 is 13 amino acids long. V was pared by 5 bases and J by 5 bases, with 12 bases between. The CDR3 nucleotides are TGCGCCAGCAGTGCTAATTGGGCGACTGAAGCTTTCTTT. Translated, it gives CASSANWATEAFF.

This clone showed up just once. The chain recombines TRBV6-1 with TRBJ1-2; 9 bases are shared with TRBD1. CDR1 is MNHNS, CDR2 SASEGT, per germline. The V segment lost 6 bases and the J segment 4 bases; nucleotides outside the gene matches: 3. The CDR3 is made up of 13 amino acids. The CDR3 bases are TGTGCCAGCAGGGACAGGGGAGTCTATGGCTACACCTTC. Protein product: CASRDRGVYGYTF.

This sequence joins TRBV27 and TRBJ1-1; perhaps TRBD1 as D (5 bases). Trimming took 5 bases from V and 0 from J, leaving 13 bases between them. Per the germline V gene, CDR1 is MNHEY and CDR2 is SMNVEV (reference sequence). The CDR3 runs 15 residues. DNA of the CDR3: TGTGCCAGCAGTGGGTGGGGCAGGCTGAACACTGAAGCTTTCTTT. It is translated as CASSGWGRLNTEAFF.

The rearrangement links TRBV6-4 to TRBJ2-2; TRBD1 might be the D (7 bases). V was shortened by 0 bases and J by 7 bases, with 12 bases between the two germline ends. Germline CDR1 is MRHNA and CDR2 is SNTAGT. CDR3 size: 15 residues. This CDR3 reads CASSDSAGGSGELFF. The CDR3 DNA follows: TGTGCCAGCAGTGACTCGGCAGGGGGGAGCGGGGAGCTGTTTTTT.

The chain links TRBV18 to TRBJ2-7; 9 nucleotides line up with TRBD2. CDR3 size: 14 residues. CDR1 is KGHSH, CDR2 LQKENI, per germline. Losses at the gene ends were 2 bases for V and 5 bases for J; bases not matched to a gene: 4. CDR3 sequence reads: CASSPKAGGDEQYF. CDR3 nucleotide sequence: TGTGCCAGCTCACCAAAGGCGGGGGGGGACGAGCAGTACTTC.

CDR3 loop: CASSSKQGAGELFF. The CDR3 nucleotides are TGTGCCAGCAGCTCAAAGCAGGGGGCCGGGGAGCTGTTTTTT. This chain uses TRBV5-4 with TRBJ2-2; 7 bases are a match to TRBD1. Germline V CDR1 and CDR2: SGHNT, YYREEE (reference sequence). The CDR3 has 14 amino acids. Trimming cost V 3 bases and J 6 bases; bases outside gene matches: 5.

This rearrangement joins TRBV2 to TRBJ2-1, with 8 bases fitting TRBD2. Losses at the gene ends were 8 bases for V and 9 bases for J; bases not matched to a gene: 0. CDR3 length: 10 residues. Germline CDR1 SNHLY, CDR2 FYNNEI. The CDR3 DNA follows: TGTGCCAGCCGGGGGGGTGAGCAGTTCTTC. The encoded protein is CASRGGEQFF. Using reference TRBV2 and TRBJ2-1 for the parts outside the CDR3, the full variable domain is EPEVTQTPSHQVTQMGQEVILRCVPISNHLYFYWYRQILGQKVEFLVSFYNNEISEKSEIFDDQFSVERPDGSNFTLKIRSTKLEDSAMYFCASRGGEQFFGPGTRLTVL.

In its sample, this clone was seen a few times. The chain couples TRBV14 to TRBJ2-3, with D possibly being TRBD2 (5 bases). V was pared by 0 bases and J by 2 bases, with 6 bases between. Germline V gene sequence: CDR1 SGHDN, CDR2 FVKESK. This CDR3 has 14 amino acids. CDR3 coding DNA: TGTGCCAGCAGCCAAGACCGGGACACAGATACGCAGTATTTT. Its translation is CASSQDRDTDTQYF. Full variable domain (rest looked up from reference TRBV14 and TRBJ2-3): EAGVTQFPSHSVIEKGQTVTLRCDPISGHDNLYWYRRVMGKEIKFLLHFVKESKQDESGMPNNRFLAERTGGTYSTLKVQPAELEDSGVYFCASSQDRDTDTQYFGPGTRLTVL.

Points on this clone: The sample contains more than one DNA sequence encoding this CDR3. This chain joins TRBV7-2 and TRBJ1-2; D remains ambiguous. This CDR3 comprises 16 residues. Germline V gene sequence: CDR1 SGHTA, CDR2 FQGNSA. Trimming removed 2 bases at V and 2 bases at J, with 15 bases between. Here the CDR3 DNA reads TGTGCCAGCAGCTTATTTTCAGGCGAACCCAACTATGGCTACACCTTC. Translated: CASSLFSGEPNYGYTF. The full variable domain, its missing parts supplied by reference TRBV7-2 and TRBJ1-2, is GAGVSQSPSNKVTEKGKDVELRCDPISGHTALYWYRQSLGQGLEFLIYFQGNSAPDKSGLPSDRFSAERTGGSVSTLTIQRTQQEDSAVYLCASSLFSGEPNYGYTFGSGTRLTVV.

The chain joins TRBV19 to TRBJ2-1, with TRBD2 identical over 10 bases. V was pared by 5 bases and J by 3 bases, with 4 bases of the junction left unmatched. Germline V lookup: CDR1 LNHDA, CDR2 SQIVND (reference sequence). The CDR3 is 15 amino acids. The CDR3 reads CASSSSGGGYNEQFF. The CDR3 DNA reads as TGTGCCAGTAGTTCCAGCGGGGGGGGCTACAATGAGCAGTTCTTC.

The chain carries TRBV30 and TRBJ1-5; tentative D call: TRBD1 (5 bases). Trimming left V 5 bases short and J 0 bases short, with 20 bases between. CDR3 size: 17 residues. From germline, CDR1 is GTSNPN and CDR2 SVGIG (reference sequence). The CDR3 bases are TGTGCCTGGGGAGCCCGGGACTTACGGACTAGCAATCAGCCCCAGCATTTT. This sequence encodes CAWGARDLRTSNQPQHF.

The chain uses TRBV19 and TRBJ1-6, with 9 bases aligning to TRBD1. V was clipped by 2 bases and J by 10 bases; unmatched bases: 6. Germline CDR1 is LNHDA and CDR2 is SQIVND (reference sequence). The length of the CDR3 is 15 residues. For the CDR3, the DNA is TGTGCCAGTAGTATACGGGACAGGGATCGGTCACCCCTCCACTTT. It specifies CASSIRDRDRSPLHF.

V and J are TRBV7-6 and TRBJ2-7; 8 nucleotides align to TRBD2. Unmatched junction bases numbered 10, after V lost 7 bases and J lost 2 bases. The CDR3 extends over 15 amino acids. CDR1 and CDR2 from the germline V gene are SGHVS and FNYEAQ. The CDR3 DNA reads TGTGCCAGCATTCGAGACGGGGGGGGTACCTACGAGCAGTACTTC. Translating gives CASIRDGGGTYEQYF.

J is TRBJ2-5 and V is TRBV2; D possibly corresponds to TRBD2 (6 bases). Trimming cost V 8 bases and J 5 bases, with 21 bases left between them. The CDR3 loop spans 15 amino acids. Per germline, CDR1 SNHLY and CDR2 FYNNEI. CDR3 sequence (DNA): TGTGCCAGCCGATTTGGGGGAATAGCGGAGGAGACCCAGTACTTC. This translates into CASRFGGIAEETQYF.

The chain combines TRBV9 with TRBJ2-7; TRBD2 matches at 13 bases. From germline, CDR1 is SGDLS and CDR2 YYNGEE. Germline trimming cut 4 bases from V and 4 bases from J; bases unmatched to any gene: 2. This CDR3 is 14 amino acids long. This chain's CDR3 is CASSPGLAGYEQYF. The DNA for the CDR3 is TGTGCCAGCAGCCCGGGACTAGCGGGGTACGAGCAGTACTTC. The variable domain in full, completed from reference TRBV9 and TRBJ2-7, reads DSGVTQTPKHLITATGQRVTLRCSPRSGDLSVYWYQQSLDQGLQFLIQYYNGEERAKGNILERFSAQQFPDLHSELNLSSLELGDSALYFCASSPGLAGYEQYFGPGTRLTVT.

The chain is built from TRBV6-1 and TRBJ1-2, with TRBD1 matching over 9 bases. J gave up 7 bases and V 2 bases, and 5 bases lay outside the gene matches. The CDR3 has 14 residues. Germline-derived CDR1 and CDR2 are MNHNS and SASEGT. The CDR3 DNA reads TGTGCCAGCAGTGAACGTCGACAGGGGGGTGGCTACACCTTC. The encoded protein is CASSERRQGGGYTF.

The V call is TRBV15, the J call TRBJ2-7; 9 nucleotides align to TRBD1. From germline, CDR1 is LNHNV and CDR2 YYDKDF (reference sequence). The CDR3 has 15 amino acids. V lost 1 base to trimming and J lost 8 bases; unmatched junction nucleotides: 9. DNA for the CDR3: TGTGCCACCAGCAGAGGTTTCGACAGGGGGTATAAGCAGTACTTC. Translated, it gives CATSRGFDRGYKQYF.

This clone appeared once. The chain employs TRBV6-1 and TRBJ1-1, with 8 nucleotides matching TRBD1. Germline V gene lookup returns CDR1 MNHNS and CDR2 SASEGT. The CDR3 runs 14 residues. V trimming: 10 bases; J trimming: 6 bases; junction bases outside the gene matches: 13. CDR3 nucleotide sequence: TGTGCCACAAAATGGGCGGACAGGGCTTCTGAAGCTTTCTTT. Amino acids: CATKWADRASEAFF.

This chain links TRBV2 with TRBJ1-1, with 9 bases identical to TRBD1. V trimming: 7 bases; J trimming: 3 bases; junction bases outside the gene matches: 6. Germline CDR1 reads SNHLY; CDR2 reads FYNNEI. The CDR3 contains 14 residues. As DNA, the CDR3 is TGTGCCAGCAAAGGACAGGGGACGCACACTGAAGCTTTCTTT. Protein product: CASKGQGTHTEAFF.

This sequence joins TRBV18 and TRBJ1-2, with D possibly being TRBD1 (5 bases). The CDR3 length is 13 residues. V was cut by 2 bases and J by 5 bases, with 9 bases left in between. Germline lookup yields CDR1 KGHSH and CDR2 LQKENI. The CDR3 nucleotides read TGTGCCAGCTCACCATACGGGGGATATGGCTACACCTTC. It codes for CASSPYGGYGYTF.

The chain employs TRBV29-1 and TRBJ1-2; no reliable D call. V lost 2 bases, J lost 2 bases, and 6 bases lay in between. Germline-derived CDR1 and CDR2 are SQVTM and ANQGSEA. The length of the CDR3 is 12 residues. This CDR3 is CSVETENYGYTF. CDR3 bases: TGCAGCGTTGAAACAGAAAACTATGGCTACACCTTC.

CDR3 sequence: CASSLAVAETEAFF. CDR3 nucleotides: TGTGCCAGCAGCTTAGCTGTTGCCGAGACTGAAGCTTTCTTT. The gene calls are TRBV7-2 and TRBJ1-1; D unclear. Trimming cost V 0 bases and J 5 bases, with 10 bases left between them. The CDR3 loop spans 14 amino acids. Germline V gives CDR1 SGHTA, CDR2 FQGNSA.

This clone was picked up a small number of times. V and J are TRBV6-5 and TRBJ2-7; D remains ambiguous. The germline CDR1 and CDR2 sequences are MNHEY and SVGAGI. The CDR3 runs to 11 residues. V lost 5 bases and J lost 3, with 5 bases in between. The DNA of the CDR3 is TGTGCCAGCAGTCGAGACTACGAGCAGTACTTC. Translated: CASSRDYEQYF.